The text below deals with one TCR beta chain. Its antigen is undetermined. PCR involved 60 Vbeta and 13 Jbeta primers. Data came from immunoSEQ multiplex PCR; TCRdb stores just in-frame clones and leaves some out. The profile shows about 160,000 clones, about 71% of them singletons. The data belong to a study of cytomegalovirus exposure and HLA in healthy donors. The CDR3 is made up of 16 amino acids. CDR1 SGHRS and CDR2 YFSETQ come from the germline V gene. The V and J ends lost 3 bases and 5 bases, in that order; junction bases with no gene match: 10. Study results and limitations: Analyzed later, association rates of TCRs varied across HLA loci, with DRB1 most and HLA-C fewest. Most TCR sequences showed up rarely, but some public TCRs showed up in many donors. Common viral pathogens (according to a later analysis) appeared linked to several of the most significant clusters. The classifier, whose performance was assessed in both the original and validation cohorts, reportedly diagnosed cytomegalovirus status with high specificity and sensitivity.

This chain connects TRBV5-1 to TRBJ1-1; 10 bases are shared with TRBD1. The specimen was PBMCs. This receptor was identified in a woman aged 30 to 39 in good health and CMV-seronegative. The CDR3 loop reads CASSSQMTGGTTEAFF. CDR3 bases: TGCGCCAGCAGCTCCCAAATGACAGGGGGCACAACTGAAGCTTTCTTT.